These T cell receptor beta chains were read from a single sample in a study of T-cell memory formation after mild COVID-19. TCRdb passed the 5' RACE reads through MiXCR, listing each CDR3 protein once. The sample lists 470,000 or so distinct CDR3 sequences; approximately 23% were seen once. Sequenced input: PBMCs or a T cell subset sorted from them (not recorded which). Every receptor here comes from an adult woman who had mild COVID-19 (a few samples of this study predate the infection). Cell type and time point are not known. CDR3s include the opening cysteine and the closing phenylalanine or tryptophan. A D gene is named only where the DNA matches it firmly. Expanded clones get a size class; other rows say once, few or many, or leave the size out.

TRBJ1-1 . few TRBV12-5 CASGLVLGATLNTEAFF TGTGCTAGTGGTTTGGTACTTGGGGCCACCTTAAACACTGAAGCTTTCTTT
TRBJ2-7 . many TRBV5-1 CASSAAVGVGEQYF TGCGCCAGCAGCGCGGCCGTCGGGGTTGGGGAGCAGTACTTC
TRBJ1-2 . . TRBV29-1 CSVEERGRTSYGYTF TGCAGCGTTGAGGAAAGAGGGCGGACCAGCTATGGCTACACCTTC
TRBJ2-2 . many TRBV5-1 CASSLVQTPTGELFF TGCGCCAGCAGCTTGGTGCAGACACCCACCGGGGAGCTGTTTTTT
TRBJ2-1 TRBD1 . TRBV20-1 CSARGTGGSYNEQFF TGCAGTGCTAGGGGGACAGGGGGGTCCTACAATGAGCAGTTCTTC
TRBJ2-2 . . TRBV5-1 CASSLGPLKTGELFF TGCGCCAGCAGCTTGGGTCCATTAAAGACCGGGGAGCTGTTTTTT
TRBJ2-5 . few TRBV12-5 CASGLRGYRVRETQYF TGTGCTAGTGGTTTGAGGGGTTACAGGGTGCGGGAGACCCAGTACTTC
TRBJ2-7 TRBD1 few TRBV30 CAWSSEGQGFAYEQYF TGTGCCTGGAGTTCGGAGGGACAGGGGTTTGCCTACGAGCAGTACTTC
TRBJ2-5 . . TRBV9 CASSVGVGAGETQYF TGTGCCAGCAGCGTAGGTGTGGGGGCCGGTGAGACCCAGTACTTC
TRBJ2-1 TRBD2 few TRBV10-3 CAISDRREGRYEQFF TGTGCCATCAGTGACAGGCGGGAGGGCCGGTATGAGCAGTTCTTC
TRBJ2-7 . . TRBV18 CASSSTHEQYF TGTGCCAGCTCGTCCACTCACGAGCAGTACTTC
TRBJ2-4 TRBD1 . TRBV12-3/TRBV12-4 CASSLGDLDRGNF TGTGCCAGCAGTTTAGGGGACTTAGACAGGGGTAACTTC
TRBJ2-1 . . TRBV24-1 CATSVFDEQFF TGTGCCACCAGTGTGTTCGATGAGCAGTTCTTC
TRBJ2-1 . few TRBV5-1 CASSLLSPNEQFF TGCGCCAGCAGCTTGTTGTCCCCCAATGAGCAGTTCTTC
TRBJ1-6 TRBD1 . TRBV27 CASSSGTGRSPLHF TGTGCCAGCAGCTCCGGGACAGGGAGGTCACCCCTCCACTTT
TRBJ1-1 TRBD1 . TRBV12-3/TRBV12-4 CASSPTGGSEAFF TGTGCCAGCAGTCCCACAGGGGGATCTGAAGCTTTCTTT
TRBJ2-3 TRBD2 . TRBV20-1 CSAPLAVGGDTQYF TGCAGTGCTCCTCTAGCGGTCGGAGGAGATACGCAGTATTTT
TRBJ1-2 TRBD1 . TRBV4-1 CASSSRDRAYGYTF TGCGCCAGCAGCAGCCGGGACAGGGCCTATGGCTACACCTTC
TRBJ2-3 TRBD1 . TRBV24-1 CATSARDREKATSTDTQYF TGTGCCACCAGTGCCCGAGACAGGGAAAAGGCTACTAGCACAGATACGCAGTATTTT
TRBJ1-4 . . TRBV2 CASQGGFIEKLFF TGTGCCAGCCAAGGAGGGTTTATCGAAAAACTGTTTTTT
TRBJ2-3 TRBD2 many TRBV12-3/TRBV12-4 CASRSGTSADTQYF TGTGCCAGCAGATCCGGGACTAGCGCAGATACGCAGTATTTT
TRBJ1-2 TRBD1 few TRBV20-1 CSARKVGQGDYGYTF TGCAGTGCTAGAAAAGTGGGACAGGGGGACTATGGCTACACCTTC
TRBJ2-2 . . TRBV9 CASSTDTGELFF TGTGCCAGCAGCACTGACACCGGGGAGCTGTTTTTT
TRBJ2-5 . . TRBV28 CASSNNIKETQYF TGTGCCAGCAGTAACAACATTAAAGAGACCCAGTACTTC
TRBJ2-6 TRBD1 few TRBV6-5 CASSYRGDRGSGANVLTF TGTGCCAGCAGTTACAGAGGGGACAGGGGTTCTGGGGCCAACGTCCTGACTTTC
TRBJ2-5 . . TRBV7-3 CASSPSSRRQETQYF TGTGCCAGCAGCCCCTCATCCCGCCGCCAAGAGACCCAGTACTTC
TRBJ2-1 TRBD1 few TRBV5-5 CASSPLGGTGDINEQFF TGTGCCAGCAGCCCCCTTGGAGGGACAGGGGACATCAATGAGCAGTTCTTC
TRBJ2-2 . . TRBV3-1 CASSQKGFAGELFF TGTGCCAGCAGCCAAAAAGGGTTTGCCGGGGAGCTGTTTTTT
TRBJ1-2 . . TRBV7-2 CASSSESTVSYGYTF TGTGCCAGCAGCTCTGAATCGACAGTCTCCTATGGCTACACCTTC
TRBJ1-1 . . TRBV20-1 CSARRGSANTEAFF TGCAGTGCTAGAAGAGGAAGCGCGAACACTGAAGCTTTCTTT
TRBJ1-1 . few TRBV6-1 CASRFLGQSNTEAFF TGTGCCAGCAGATTCCTTGGACAGTCGAACACTGAAGCTTTCTTT
TRBJ2-7 TRBD2 many TRBV7-2 CASSLLLAGGMSYEQYF TGTGCCAGCAGCCTTTTACTAGCGGGGGGGATGTCCTACGAGCAGTACTTC
TRBJ2-5 . few TRBV20-1 CSAGPRRETQYF TGCAGTGCTGGTCCTCGGCGTGAGACCCAGTACTTC
TRBJ2-1 . few TRBV20-1 CSVWQGLNNEQFF TGCAGTGTTTGGCAGGGATTAAACAATGAGCAGTTCTTC
TRBJ2-5 TRBD2 . TRBV10-3 CAIRELADQETQYF TGTGCCATCAGGGAACTAGCGGACCAAGAGACCCAGTACTTC
TRBJ2-5 . . TRBV20-1 CSARVVPGFGQETQYF TGCAGTGCTAGAGTGGTACCAGGGTTTGGACAAGAGACCCAGTACTTC
TRBJ2-7 TRBD1 . TRBV7-9 CASSSGQASSYEQYF TGTGCCAGCAGCTCTGGACAGGCCAGCTCCTACGAGCAGTACTTC
TRBJ2-3 . few TRBV6-1 CASSEGQGYDTQYF TGTGCCAGCAGTGAGGGGCAGGGGTACGATACGCAGTATTTT
TRBJ2-3 . . TRBV4-1 CASSQDPFIGTDTQYF TGCGCCAGCAGCCAAGATCCGTTTATTGGCACAGATACGCAGTATTTT
TRBJ1-1 . few TRBV12-3/TRBV12-4 CASSSLLTFRVGREAFF TGTGCCAGCAGTTCTCTCCTCACCTTCAGGGTGGGCAGGGAAGCTTTCTTT
TRBJ2-2 . . TRBV4-2 CASGGTYTGELFF TGTGCCAGCGGGGGGACTTACACCGGGGAGCTGTTTTTT
TRBJ1-5 . . TRBV30 CAWTPKGSNQPQHF TGTGCCTGGACCCCCAAGGGTAGCAATCAGCCCCAGCATTTT
TRBJ2-6 . . TRBV7-3 CASSPSGPGANVLTF TGTGCCAGCAGCCCATCTGGACCTGGGGCCAACGTCCTGACTTTC
TRBJ2-7 . few TRBV23-1 CASSQTLRTSYEQYF TGCGCCAGCAGTCAAACTCTCCGGACCTCCTACGAGCAGTACTTC
TRBJ2-3 . . TRBV5-1 CASSFERGTDTQYF TGCGCCAGCAGCTTCGAACGAGGCACAGATACGCAGTATTTT
TRBJ1-6 . few TRBV27 CASTPRRGYNSPLHF TGTGCCAGCACTCCAAGGAGAGGCTATAATTCACCCCTCCACTTT
TRBJ1-2 TRBD1 . TRBV7-2 CASSSGQGGGYTF TGTGCCAGCAGCTCCGGACAGGGGGGTGGCTACACCTTC
TRBJ2-3 . once TRBV4-3 CASSHKKERGSDTQYF TGCGCCAGCAGCCATAAAAAGGAGCGAGGATCCGATACGCAGTATTTT
TRBJ2-7 . . TRBV3-1 CASSQEGGLFYEQYF TGTGCCAGCAGCCAAGAGGGGGGACTTTTCTACGAGCAGTACTTC
TRBJ2-3 . few TRBV18 CASSPLPPTDTQYF TGTGCCAGCTCACCACTCCCCCCCACAGATACGCAGTATTTT
TRBJ1-5 . few TRBV20-1 CSARSAGLDNQPQHF TGCAGTGCTAGATCAGCAGGGCTAGACAATCAGCCCCAGCATTTT
TRBJ2-7 TRBD2 . TRBV5-1 CASSLDGGRAHGAYEQYF TGCGCCAGCAGCTTGGATGGCGGGAGGGCCCACGGCGCCTACGAGCAGTACTTC
TRBJ2-5 TRBD2 few TRBV7-6 CASRKLAGALFQETQYF TGTGCCAGCAGAAAACTAGCGGGAGCCCTATTCCAAGAGACCCAGTACTTC
TRBJ1-1 . few TRBV12-3/TRBV12-4 CASSLRGDGIAFF TGTGCCAGCAGTTTACGAGGGGATGGGATAGCTTTCTTT
TRBJ2-5 TRBD2 few TRBV5-1 CASSGTSGETQYF TGCGCCAGCTCCGGGACTAGCGGAGAGACCCAGTACTTC